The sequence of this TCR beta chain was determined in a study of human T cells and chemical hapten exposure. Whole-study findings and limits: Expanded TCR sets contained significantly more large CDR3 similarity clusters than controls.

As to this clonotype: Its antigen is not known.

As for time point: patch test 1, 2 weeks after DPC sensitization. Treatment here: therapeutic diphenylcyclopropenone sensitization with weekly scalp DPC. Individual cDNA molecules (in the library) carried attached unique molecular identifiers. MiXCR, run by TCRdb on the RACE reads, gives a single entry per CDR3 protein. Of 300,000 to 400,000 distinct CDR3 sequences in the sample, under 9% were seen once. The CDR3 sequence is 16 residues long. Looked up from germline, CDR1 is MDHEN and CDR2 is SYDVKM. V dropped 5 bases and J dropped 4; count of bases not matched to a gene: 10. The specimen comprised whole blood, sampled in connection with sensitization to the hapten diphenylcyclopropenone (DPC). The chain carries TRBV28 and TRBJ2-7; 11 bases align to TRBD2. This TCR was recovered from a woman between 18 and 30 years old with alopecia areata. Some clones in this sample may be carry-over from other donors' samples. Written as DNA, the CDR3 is TGTGCCAGCAGTACTAGCGGGGGCTTTAACCTTTACGAGCAGTACTTC. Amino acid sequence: CASSTSGGFNLYEQYF.